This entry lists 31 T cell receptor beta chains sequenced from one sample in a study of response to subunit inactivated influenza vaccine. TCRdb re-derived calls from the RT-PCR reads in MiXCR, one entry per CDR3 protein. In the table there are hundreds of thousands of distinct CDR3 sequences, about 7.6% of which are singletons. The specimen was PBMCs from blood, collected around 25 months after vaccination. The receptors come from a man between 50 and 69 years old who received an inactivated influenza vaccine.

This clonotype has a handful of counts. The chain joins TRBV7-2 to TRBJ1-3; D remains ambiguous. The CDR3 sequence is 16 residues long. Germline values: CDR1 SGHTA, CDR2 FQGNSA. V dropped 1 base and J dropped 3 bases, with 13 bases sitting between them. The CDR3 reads CASSLVVDLFGNTIYF. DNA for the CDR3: TGTGCCAGCAGCTTAGTAGTGGACCTCTTTGGAAACACCATATATTTT. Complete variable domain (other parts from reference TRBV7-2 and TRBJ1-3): GAGVSQSPSNKVTEKGKDVELRCDPISGHTALYWYRQSLGQGLEFLIYFQGNSAPDKSGLPSDRFSAERTGGSVSTLTIQRTQQEDSAVYLCASSLVVDLFGNTIYFGEGSWLTVV.

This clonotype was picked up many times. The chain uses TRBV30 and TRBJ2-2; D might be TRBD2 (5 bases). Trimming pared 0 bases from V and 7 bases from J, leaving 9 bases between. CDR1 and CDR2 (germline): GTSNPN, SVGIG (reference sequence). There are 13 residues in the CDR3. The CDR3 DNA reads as TGTGCCTGGAGTGTACAGACTAACGGGGAGCTGTTTTTT. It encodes CAWSVQTNGELFF. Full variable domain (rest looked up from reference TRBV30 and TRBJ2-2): SQTIHQWPATLVQPVGSPLSLECTVEGTSNPNLYWYRQAAGRGLQLLFYSVGIGQISSEVPQNLSASRPQDRQFILSSKKLLLSDSGFYLCAWSVQTNGELFFGEGSRLTVL.

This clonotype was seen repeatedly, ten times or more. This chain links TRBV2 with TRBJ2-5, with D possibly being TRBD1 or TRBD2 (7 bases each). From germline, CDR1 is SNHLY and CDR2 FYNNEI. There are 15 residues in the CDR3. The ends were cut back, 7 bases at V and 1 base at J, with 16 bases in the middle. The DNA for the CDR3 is TGTGCCAGCATCCGACAGGGAGGGATCCAAGAGACCCAGTACTTC. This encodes CASIRQGGIQETQYF. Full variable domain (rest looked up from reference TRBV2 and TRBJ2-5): EPEVTQTPSHQVTQMGQEVILRCVPISNHLYFYWYRQILGQKVEFLVSFYNNEISEKSEIFDDQFSVERPDGSNFTLKIRSTKLEDSAMYFCASIRQGGIQETQYFGPGTRLLVL.

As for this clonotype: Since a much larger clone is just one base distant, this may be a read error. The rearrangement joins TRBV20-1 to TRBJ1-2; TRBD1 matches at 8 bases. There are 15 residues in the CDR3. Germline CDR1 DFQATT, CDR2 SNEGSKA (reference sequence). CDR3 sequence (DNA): TGCAGTGTGTCAGCTCACAGGGGGTCCTTCTATGGCTACATCTTC. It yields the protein CSVSAHRGSFYGYIF.

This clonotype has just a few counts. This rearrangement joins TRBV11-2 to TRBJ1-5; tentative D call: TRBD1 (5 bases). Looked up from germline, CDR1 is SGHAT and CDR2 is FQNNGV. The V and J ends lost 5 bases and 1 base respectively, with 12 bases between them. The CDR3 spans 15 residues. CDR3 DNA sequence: TGTGCCAGCAGCCCCGGGGGGAGGAGCAATCAGCCCCAGCATTTT. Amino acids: CASSPGGRSNQPQHF.

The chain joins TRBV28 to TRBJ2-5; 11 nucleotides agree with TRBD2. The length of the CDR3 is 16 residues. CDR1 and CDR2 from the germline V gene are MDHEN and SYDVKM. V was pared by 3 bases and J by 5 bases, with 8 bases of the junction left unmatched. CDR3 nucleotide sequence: TGTGCCAGCAGTTTGTTTAGCGGGAGGGCCACGGAGACCCAGTACTTC. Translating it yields CASSLFSGRATETQYF.

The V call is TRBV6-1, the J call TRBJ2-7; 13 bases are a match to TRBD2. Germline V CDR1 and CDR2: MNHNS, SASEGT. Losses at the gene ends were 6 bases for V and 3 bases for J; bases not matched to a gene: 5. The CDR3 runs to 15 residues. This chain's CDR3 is CASRRGLAGNYEQYF. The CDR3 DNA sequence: TGTGCCAGCAGGAGGGGACTAGCGGGGAACTACGAGCAGTACTTC.

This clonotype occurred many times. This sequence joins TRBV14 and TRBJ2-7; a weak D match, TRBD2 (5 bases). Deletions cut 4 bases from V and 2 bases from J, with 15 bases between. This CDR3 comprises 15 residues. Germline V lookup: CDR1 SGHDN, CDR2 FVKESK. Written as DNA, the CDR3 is TGTGCCAGCAGCCTTATAGGGAGTGCCACCTACGAGCAGTACTTC. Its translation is CASSLIGSATYEQYF.

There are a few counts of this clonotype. CDR3 protein: CSVNRDASYNEQFF. DNA for the CDR3: TGCAGCGTGAACCGGGACGCCTCCTACAATGAGCAGTTCTTC. The chain links TRBV29-1 to TRBJ2-1; D may be TRBD1 or TRBD2 (5 bases each). Per germline, CDR1 SQVTM and CDR2 ANQGSEA. The length of the CDR3 is 14 residues. V shed 6 bases and J shed 0 bases, with 12 bases lying between them.

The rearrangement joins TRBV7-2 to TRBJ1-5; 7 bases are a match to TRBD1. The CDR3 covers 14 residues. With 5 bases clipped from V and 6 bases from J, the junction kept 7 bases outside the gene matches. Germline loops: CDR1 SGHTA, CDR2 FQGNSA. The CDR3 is CASSQTGVFQPQHF. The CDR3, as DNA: TGTGCCAGCAGCCAAACAGGGGTTTTTCAGCCCCAGCATTTT.

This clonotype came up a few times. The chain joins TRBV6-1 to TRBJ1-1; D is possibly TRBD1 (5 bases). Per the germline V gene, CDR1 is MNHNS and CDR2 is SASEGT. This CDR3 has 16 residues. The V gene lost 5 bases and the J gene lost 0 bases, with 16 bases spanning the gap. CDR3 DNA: TGTGCCAGCAGTAAACCACCGGGACCGTTGAACACTGAAGCTTTCTTT. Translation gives CASSKPPGPLNTEAFF.

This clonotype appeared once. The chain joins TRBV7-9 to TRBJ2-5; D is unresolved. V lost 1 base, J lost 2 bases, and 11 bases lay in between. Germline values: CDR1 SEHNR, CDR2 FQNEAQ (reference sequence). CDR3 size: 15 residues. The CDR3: CASSLDLQIQETQYF. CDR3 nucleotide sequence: TGTGCCAGCAGCTTAGATCTACAGATTCAAGAGACCCAGTACTTC.

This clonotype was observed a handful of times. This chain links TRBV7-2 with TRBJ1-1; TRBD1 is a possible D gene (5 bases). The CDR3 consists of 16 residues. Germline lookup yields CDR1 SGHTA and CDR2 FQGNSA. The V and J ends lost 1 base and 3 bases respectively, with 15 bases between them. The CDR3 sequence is CASSLGIREGYTEAFF. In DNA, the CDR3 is TGTGCCAGCAGCTTAGGGATCAGGGAAGGTTACACTGAAGCTTTCTTT.

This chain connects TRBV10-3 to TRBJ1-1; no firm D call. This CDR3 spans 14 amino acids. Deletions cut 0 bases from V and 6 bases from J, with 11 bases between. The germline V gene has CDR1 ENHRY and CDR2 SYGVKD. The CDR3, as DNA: TGTGCCATCAGTGAGTCGTTAGGGATTCCTGAAGCTTTCTTT. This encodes CAISESLGIPEAFF.

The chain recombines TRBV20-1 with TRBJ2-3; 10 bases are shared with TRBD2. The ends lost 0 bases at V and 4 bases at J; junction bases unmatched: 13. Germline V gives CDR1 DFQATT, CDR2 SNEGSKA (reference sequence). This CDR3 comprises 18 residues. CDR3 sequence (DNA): TGCAGTGCTAGAGAGGGGACTAGCGCGAGTATAATGGCAGATACGCAGTATTTT. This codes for CSAREGTSASIMADTQYF.

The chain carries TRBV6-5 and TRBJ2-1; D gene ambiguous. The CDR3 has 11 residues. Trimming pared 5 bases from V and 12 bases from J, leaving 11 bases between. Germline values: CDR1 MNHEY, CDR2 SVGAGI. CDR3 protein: CASSRRLGQFF. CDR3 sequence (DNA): TGTGCCAGCAGTCGACGCCTCGGGCAGTTCTTC.

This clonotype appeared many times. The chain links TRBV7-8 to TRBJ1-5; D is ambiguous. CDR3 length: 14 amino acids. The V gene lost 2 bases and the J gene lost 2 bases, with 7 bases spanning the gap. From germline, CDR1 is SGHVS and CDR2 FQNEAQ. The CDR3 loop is CASSLFLGNQPQHF. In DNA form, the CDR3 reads TGTGCCAGCAGCTTATTCCTAGGCAATCAGCCCCAGCATTTT.

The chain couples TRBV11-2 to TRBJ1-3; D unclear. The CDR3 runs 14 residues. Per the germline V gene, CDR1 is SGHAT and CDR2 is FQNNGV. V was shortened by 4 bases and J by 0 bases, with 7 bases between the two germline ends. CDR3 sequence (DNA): TGTGCCAGCAGCTCCGCGTACTCTGGAAACACCATATATTTT. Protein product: CASSSAYSGNTIYF.

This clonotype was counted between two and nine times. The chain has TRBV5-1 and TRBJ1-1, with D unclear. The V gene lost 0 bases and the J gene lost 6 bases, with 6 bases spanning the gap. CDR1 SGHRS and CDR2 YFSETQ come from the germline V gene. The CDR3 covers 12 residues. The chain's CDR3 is CASSLGSSEAFF. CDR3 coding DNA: TGCGCCAGCAGCTTGGGGTCCTCTGAAGCTTTCTTT.

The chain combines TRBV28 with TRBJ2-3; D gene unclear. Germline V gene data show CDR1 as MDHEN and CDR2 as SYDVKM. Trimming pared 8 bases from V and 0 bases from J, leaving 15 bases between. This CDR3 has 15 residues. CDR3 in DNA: TGTGCCAGCCCCCCCGCCCGAGGCAGCACAGATACGCAGTATTTT. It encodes CASPPARGSTDTQYF.

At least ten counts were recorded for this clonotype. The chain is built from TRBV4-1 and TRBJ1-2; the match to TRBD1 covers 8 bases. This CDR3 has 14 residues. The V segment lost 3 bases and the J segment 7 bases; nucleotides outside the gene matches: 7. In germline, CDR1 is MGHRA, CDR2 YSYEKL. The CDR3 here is CASSHPRQGLGYTF. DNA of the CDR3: TGCGCCAGCAGCCATCCTCGACAGGGGCTTGGCTACACCTTC.

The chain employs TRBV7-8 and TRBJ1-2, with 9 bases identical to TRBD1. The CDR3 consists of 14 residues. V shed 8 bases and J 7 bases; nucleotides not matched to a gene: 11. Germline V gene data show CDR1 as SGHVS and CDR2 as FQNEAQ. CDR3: CASSITGGRAGYTF. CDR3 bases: TGTGCCAGCTCGATTACAGGGGGCCGAGCTGGCTACACCTTC.

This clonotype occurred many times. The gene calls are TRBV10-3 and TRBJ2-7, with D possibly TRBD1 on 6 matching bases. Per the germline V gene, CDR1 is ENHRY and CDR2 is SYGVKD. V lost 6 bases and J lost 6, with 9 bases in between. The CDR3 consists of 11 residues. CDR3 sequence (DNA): TGTGCCATCAGGGAGGACAGCGAGCAGTACTTC. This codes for CAIREDSEQYF.

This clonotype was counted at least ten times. CDR3 amino acids: CSARDLTGGASYGYTF. The CDR3 DNA reads TGCAGTGCTAGAGATTTAACAGGGGGCGCTAGCTATGGCTACACCTTC. The V call is TRBV20-1, the J call TRBJ1-2, with 9 bases that match TRBD1. V was clipped by 0 bases and J by 4 bases; unmatched bases: 9. Germline assignment: CDR1 DFQATT and CDR2 SNEGSKA (reference sequence). The CDR3 spans 16 residues.

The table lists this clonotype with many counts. The CDR3 reads CASSLRAGTDEQYF. The CDR3 DNA reads as TGTGCCAGCAGCTTGAGGGCGGGTACGGACGAGCAGTACTTC. This chain joins TRBV5-6 and TRBJ2-7; D may be TRBD2 (5 bases). V lost 1 base, J lost 5 bases, and 13 bases lay in between. This CDR3 has 14 amino acids. Germline V CDR1 and CDR2: SGHDT, YYEEEE.

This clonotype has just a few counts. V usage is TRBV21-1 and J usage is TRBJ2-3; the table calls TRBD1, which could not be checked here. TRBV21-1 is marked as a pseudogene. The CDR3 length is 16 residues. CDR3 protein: CASSKARGRGTDTQYF. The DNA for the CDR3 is TGTGCCAGCAGCAAAGCAAGGGGGAGAGGCACAGATACGCAGTATTTT.

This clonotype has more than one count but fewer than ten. The CDR3 loop reads CASSEGWVSGSTDTQYF. The DNA of the CDR3 is TGCGCCAGCAGTGAAGGTTGGGTAAGCGGTAGCACAGATACGCAGTATTTT. The chain joins TRBV10-1 to TRBJ2-3, with D perhaps matching TRBD2 (5 bases). Trimming took off 3 bases at V and 0 bases at J, with 16 bases between the two ends. CDR1 is WNHNN, CDR2 SYGVQD, per germline (reference sequence). The CDR3 contains 17 residues.

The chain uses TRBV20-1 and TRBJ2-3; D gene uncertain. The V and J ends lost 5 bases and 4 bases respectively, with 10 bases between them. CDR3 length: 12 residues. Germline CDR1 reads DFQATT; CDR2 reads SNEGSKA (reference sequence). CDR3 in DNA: TGCAGTGCTCGAGTGACGGCAGATACGCAGTATTTT. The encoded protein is CSARVTADTQYF.

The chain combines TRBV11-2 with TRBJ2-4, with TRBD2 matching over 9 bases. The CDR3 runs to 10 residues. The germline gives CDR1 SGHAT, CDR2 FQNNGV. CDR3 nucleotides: TGTGGACTAGCGGCGGACATTCAGTACTTC. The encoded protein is CGLAADIQYF.

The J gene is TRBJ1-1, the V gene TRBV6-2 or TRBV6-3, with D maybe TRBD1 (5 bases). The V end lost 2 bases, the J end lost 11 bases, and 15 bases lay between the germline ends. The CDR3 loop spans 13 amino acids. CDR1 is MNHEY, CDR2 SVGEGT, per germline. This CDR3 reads CASSYLRGRRAFF. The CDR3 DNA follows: TGTGCCAGCAGTTACCTACGGGGCCGTCGGGCTTTCTTT.

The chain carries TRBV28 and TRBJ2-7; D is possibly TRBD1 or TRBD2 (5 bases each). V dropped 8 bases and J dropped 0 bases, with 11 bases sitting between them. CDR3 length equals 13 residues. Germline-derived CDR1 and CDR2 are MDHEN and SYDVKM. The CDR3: CASGAGSSYEQYF. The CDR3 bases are TGTGCCAGCGGGGCAGGGAGCTCCTACGAGCAGTACTTC.